This T cell receptor beta chain emerged from a study of blood T cell repertoires in COVID-19. Study-level background: The origin of the acute and convalescent COVID-19 samples was the United States, Italy and Spain. PBMCs, B-cell-depleted T cells, or T cells were the source of the cDNA or gDNA that made up the material.

Germline assignment: CDR1 MNHEY and CDR2 SVGAGI. CDR3 length: 14 amino acids. V was shortened by 8 bases and J by 3 bases, with 15 bases between the two germline ends. As handled by the study authors: For nucleated cells, counts were estimated from reference gene primer amplification. The table came from immunoSEQ multiplex PCR; TCRdb's copy has only in-frame clones and leaves some out. V and J calls and clone size follow that table, whereas D and trimming were derived from the DNA. The table includes approximately 170,000 clones, about 89% detected once. This sequence originates from a man between 18 and 29 years old who had recovered from COVID-19. The V and J genes are TRBV6-5 and TRBJ2-3; D may be TRBD2 (5 bases). Sequenced input: peripheral blood. The CDR3 spells CASASRPGTDTQYF. CDR3 nucleotide sequence: TGTGCCAGCGCCAGTCGACCGGGAACAGATACGCAGTATTTT.